This TCR beta chain derives from a study of CD8 T cells in Susac syndrome. RNA in amounts of about 0.45 to 1 ug was reverse transcribed with random hexamers. A multiplex approach, immunoSEQ multiplex PCR, amplified TCR beta CDR3 across 54 Vbeta and 13 Jbeta. Using its own MiXCR run on the immunoSEQ multiplex PCR reads, TCRdb lists one record per CDR3 protein. Of around 150,000 distinct CDR3 sequences listed, about 93% are singletons. The study sequenced TCR beta in blood CD8+ and CD4+ T cells. Controls were age- and sex-matched healthy donors. TEMRA cells were FACS-enriched, unlike CD8+ and CD4+ T cells, which were negatively isolated. Germline V gene lookup returns CDR1 MNHNS and CDR2 SASEGT. Trimming cost V 4 bases and J 2 bases; bases outside gene matches: 11. The CDR3 is made up of 17 amino acids.

The gene calls are TRBV6-1 and TRBJ2-5; 9 bases map to TRBD2. Source material: CD4+ T cells from PBMCs. The sequence was collected from a human donor in good health. The CDR3 DNA sequence: TGTGCCAGCAGTGCCTACCGTCGAGCGGGGGGTCAAGAGACCCAGTACTTC. Protein product: CASSAYRRAGGQETQYF.